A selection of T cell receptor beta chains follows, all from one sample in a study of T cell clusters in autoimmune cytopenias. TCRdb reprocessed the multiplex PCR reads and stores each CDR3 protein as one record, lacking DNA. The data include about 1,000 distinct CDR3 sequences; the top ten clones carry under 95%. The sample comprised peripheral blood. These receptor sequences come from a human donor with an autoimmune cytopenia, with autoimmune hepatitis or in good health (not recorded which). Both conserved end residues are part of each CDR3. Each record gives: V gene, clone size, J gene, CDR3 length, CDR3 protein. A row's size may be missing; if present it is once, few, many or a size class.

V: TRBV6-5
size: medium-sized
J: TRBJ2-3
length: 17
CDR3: CASIKNPRETSTDTQYF

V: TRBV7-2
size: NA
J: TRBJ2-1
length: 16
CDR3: CASSLAGTSSYNEQFF

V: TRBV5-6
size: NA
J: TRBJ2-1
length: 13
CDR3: CASSLELYNEQFF

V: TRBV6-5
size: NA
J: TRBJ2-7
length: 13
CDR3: CASSLGSPYEQYF

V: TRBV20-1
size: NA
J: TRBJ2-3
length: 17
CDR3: CSARLLPGSYKTDTQYF

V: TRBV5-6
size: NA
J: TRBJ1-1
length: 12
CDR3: CASSLRGTEAFF

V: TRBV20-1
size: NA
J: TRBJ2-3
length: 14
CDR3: CSAPPAISTDTQYF

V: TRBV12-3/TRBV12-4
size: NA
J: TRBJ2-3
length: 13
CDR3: CASILTPSGTQYF

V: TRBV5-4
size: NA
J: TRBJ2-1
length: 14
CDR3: CASSLGSLGNEQFF

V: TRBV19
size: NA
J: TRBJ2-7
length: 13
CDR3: CASSVRDKYEQYF

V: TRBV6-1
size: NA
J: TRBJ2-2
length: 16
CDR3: CASSALQGMNTGELFF

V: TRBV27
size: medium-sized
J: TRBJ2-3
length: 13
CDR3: CASSFTLRDTQYF

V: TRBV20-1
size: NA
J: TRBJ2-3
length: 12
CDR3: CSGGPRIDTQYF

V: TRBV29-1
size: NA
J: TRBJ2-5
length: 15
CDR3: CSVGRGHLYQETQYF

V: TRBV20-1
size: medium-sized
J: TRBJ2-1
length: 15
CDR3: CSAISAHLTYNEQFF

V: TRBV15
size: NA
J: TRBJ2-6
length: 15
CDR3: CATSRRTAGANVLTF

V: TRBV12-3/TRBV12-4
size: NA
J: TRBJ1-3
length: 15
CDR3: CASSVRDKRGNTIYF

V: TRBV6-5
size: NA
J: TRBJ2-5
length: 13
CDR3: CASSQVPVETQYF

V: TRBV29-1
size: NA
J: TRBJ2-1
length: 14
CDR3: CSVDKPQGSGEQFF

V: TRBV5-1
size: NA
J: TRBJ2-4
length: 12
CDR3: CASSLPGNIQYF

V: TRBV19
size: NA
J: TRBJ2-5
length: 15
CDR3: CASSTGAGGQETQYF

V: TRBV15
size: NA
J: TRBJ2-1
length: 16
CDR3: CATSALTSGRLNEQFF

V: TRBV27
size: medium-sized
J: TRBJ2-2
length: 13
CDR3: CASSPTVTGELFF

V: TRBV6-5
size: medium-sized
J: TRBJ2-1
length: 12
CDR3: CASSGQGYEQFF

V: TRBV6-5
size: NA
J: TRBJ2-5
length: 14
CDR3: CASSYWAGRETQYF

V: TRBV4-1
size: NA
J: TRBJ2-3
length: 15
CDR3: CASSQGQSGTDTQYF

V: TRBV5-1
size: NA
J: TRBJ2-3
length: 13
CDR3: CATKEGSTDTQYF

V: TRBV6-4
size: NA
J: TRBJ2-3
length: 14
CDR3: CASSRQGDADTQYF

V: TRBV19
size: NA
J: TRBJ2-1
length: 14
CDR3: CASSSGSSYNEQFF

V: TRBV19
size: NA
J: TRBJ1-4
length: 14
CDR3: CASNLGHGNEKLFF

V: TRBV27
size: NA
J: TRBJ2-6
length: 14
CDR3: CASSDRSGANVLTF

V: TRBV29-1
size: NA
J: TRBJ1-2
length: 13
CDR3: CSVEGGTYYGYTF

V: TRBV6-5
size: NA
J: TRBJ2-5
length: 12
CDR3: CASSGQQETQYF

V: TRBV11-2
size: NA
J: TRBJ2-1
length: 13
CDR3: CASSPQAYNEQFF

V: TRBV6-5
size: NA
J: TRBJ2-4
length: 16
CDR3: CASSYSIAEAKNIQYF

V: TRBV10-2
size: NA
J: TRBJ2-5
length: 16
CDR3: CASSGGQGGVGETQYF

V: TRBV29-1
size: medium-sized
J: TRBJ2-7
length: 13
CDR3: CSVGDSSSYEQYF

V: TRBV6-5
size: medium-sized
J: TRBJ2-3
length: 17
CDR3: CASSFLQTSGSTDTQYF

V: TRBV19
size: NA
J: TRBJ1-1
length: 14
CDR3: CASKRGPGSTEAFF

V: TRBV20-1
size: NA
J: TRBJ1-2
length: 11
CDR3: CSAMKRDGYTF

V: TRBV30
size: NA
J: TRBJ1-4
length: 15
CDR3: CAWSVQGATNEKLFF

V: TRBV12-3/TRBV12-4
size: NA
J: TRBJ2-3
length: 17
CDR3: CASSFGSWLVGTDTQYF

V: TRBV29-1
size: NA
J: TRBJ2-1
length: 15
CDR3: CSVLAGEHSYNEQFF

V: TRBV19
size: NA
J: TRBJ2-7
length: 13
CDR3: CASSIDSSYEQYF

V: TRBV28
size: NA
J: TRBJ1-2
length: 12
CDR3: CASSSDGYGYTF

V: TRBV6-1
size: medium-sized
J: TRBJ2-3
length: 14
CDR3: CASSEPVGPDTQYF

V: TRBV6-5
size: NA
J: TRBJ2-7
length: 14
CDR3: CASSFSQVTYEQYF

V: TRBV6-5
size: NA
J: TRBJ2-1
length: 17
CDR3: CAISEPTPGGWPNEQFF

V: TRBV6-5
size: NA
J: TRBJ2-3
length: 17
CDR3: CASSKDSGQRATDTQYF

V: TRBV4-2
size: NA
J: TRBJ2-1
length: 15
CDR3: CASSQELAGDNEQFF

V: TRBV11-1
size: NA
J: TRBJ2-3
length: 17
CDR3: CASSLNQRGAGTDTQYF

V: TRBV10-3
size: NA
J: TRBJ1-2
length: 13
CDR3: CAISEGGVYGYTF

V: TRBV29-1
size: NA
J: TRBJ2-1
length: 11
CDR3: CSVNPAGGEVF

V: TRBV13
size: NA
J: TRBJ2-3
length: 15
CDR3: CASSWGQGGPDTQYF